The T cell receptor (beta chain) under discussion was sequenced for a study of OX40 agonist ivuxolimab in advanced cancers. Study background: An agonistic anti-OX40 (CD134) antibody, ivuxolimab, was used to treat the patients.

Only in-frame clones appear in the TCRdb table, and some are missing; sequencing was by immunoSEQ multiplex PCR. The sample holds approximately 120,000 clones, 92% seen once. The CDR3 runs to 14 residues. CDR1 is MDHEN and CDR2 is SYDVKM in the germline V gene. Between the trimmed V and J ends, which lost 3 bases and 4 bases, there was a span of 12 bases. This chain uses TRBV28 with TRBJ1-1, with no clear D. The receptor's source is an adult with an advanced solid tumor such as melanoma, head and neck, liver or kidney cancer. The sample consisted of CD4+ or CD8+ T cells sorted from blood, taken in a trial of the OX40 agonist ivuxolimab. CDR3 DNA sequence: TGTGCCAGCAGTTTTGTTCTATTGGGCACTGAAGCTTTCTTT. Translation: CASSFVLLGTEAFF.